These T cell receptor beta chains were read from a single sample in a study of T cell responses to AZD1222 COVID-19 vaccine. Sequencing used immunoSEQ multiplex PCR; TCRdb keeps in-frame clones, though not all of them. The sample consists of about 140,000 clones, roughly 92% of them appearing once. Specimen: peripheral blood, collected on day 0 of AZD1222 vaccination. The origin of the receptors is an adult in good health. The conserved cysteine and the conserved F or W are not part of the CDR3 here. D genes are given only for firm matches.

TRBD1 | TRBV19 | ASSFLGTGGGDEQF
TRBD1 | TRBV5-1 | ASSLIGTGGLETQY
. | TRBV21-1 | ASIALRTGHTGELF
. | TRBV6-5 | ASRAGDRFYEQY
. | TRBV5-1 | ASSLGALGANVLT
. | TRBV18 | ASSPGKGYYYEQY
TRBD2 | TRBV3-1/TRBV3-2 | ASSQVEGRGAKNTGELF
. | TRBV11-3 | ASSSSSDNSPLH
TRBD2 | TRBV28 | ASSLGLAGDTGELF
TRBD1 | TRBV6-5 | ASSYSRQGQDTQY
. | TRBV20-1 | SASRAGATNEKLF
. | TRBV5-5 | ASSSTAHGTNTEAF
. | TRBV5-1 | ASSTLSDYEQY
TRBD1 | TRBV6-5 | ASSRDRNTEAF
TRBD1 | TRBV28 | ASSLTGAPRGYT
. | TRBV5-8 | ASSLGYRDTEAF
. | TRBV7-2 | ASAPYNSPLH
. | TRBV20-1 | RGDLGTEAF
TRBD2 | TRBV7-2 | ASSSLAGGVSYNEQF
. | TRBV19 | ASSIVRKAYNEQF
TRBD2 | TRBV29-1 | SVVGLAASSYNEQF
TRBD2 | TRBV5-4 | ASSLGKREWGQY
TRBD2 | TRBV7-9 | ASSLYTAGAGELF
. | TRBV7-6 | ASSHRDIRATNEKLF
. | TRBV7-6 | ASSLTVLPGNTIY
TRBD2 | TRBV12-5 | ASGLVTPPGLAGGYGTCEQY
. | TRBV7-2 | ASSLAGQYEQY
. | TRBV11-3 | ASSLDLQTGELF
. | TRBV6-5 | ASTRLANEQY
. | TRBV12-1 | ASRGGAQPQH
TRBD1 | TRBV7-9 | ASSPRTGFNTGELF
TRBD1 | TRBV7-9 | ASSRTGAITRYT
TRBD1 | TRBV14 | ASDRGTNTEAF
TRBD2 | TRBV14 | ASSQPGLAQSPFYNEQF
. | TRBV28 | ASSLFQGGYT